This TCR beta chain is from a study of shared clonotypes between healthy human individuals. CDR1 is MDHEN and CDR2 is SYDVKM in the germline V gene. With 7 bases clipped from V and 10 bases from J, the junction kept 9 bases outside the gene matches. The CDR3 consists of 12 residues. Comments on this clone: Its antigen is not known.

Study-wide points: Several donors held approximately 4.5% of naive CD4 clonotypes in common.

Some 28,000 T cell genomes (roughly 0.2 ug DNA) went into each sorted-subset replicate. Method: immunoSEQ multiplex PCR; TCRdb's copy keeps in-frame clones and lacks some. The sample records over a million clones, 70% to 80% being singletons. Sequenced input: memory CD4+ T cells from PBMCs. Stated subset: CD45RA-negative fraction. The chain couples TRBV28 to TRBJ1-1, with 7 positions matching TRBD1. The receptor comes from a man in his late teens or twenties in good health. Some clones in this sample may be carry-over from other donors' samples. The CDR3 region has the DNA TGTGCCAGCAACAAACCGGGACAGTTAGCTTTCTTT. Translation gives CASNKPGQLAFF.